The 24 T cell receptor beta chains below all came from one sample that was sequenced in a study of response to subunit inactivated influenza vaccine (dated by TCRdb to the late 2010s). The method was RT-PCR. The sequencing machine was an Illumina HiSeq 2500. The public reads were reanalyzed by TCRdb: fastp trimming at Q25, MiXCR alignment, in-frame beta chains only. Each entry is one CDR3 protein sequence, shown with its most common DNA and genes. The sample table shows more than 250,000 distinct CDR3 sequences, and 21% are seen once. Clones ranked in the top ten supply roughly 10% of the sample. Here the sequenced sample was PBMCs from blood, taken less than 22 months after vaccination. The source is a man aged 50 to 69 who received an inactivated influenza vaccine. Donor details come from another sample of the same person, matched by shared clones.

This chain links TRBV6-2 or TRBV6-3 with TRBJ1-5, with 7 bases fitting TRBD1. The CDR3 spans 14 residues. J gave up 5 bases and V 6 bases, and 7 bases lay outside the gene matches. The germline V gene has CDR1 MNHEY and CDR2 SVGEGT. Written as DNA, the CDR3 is TGTGCCAGCAGGCCGACAGGGAACGATCAGCCCCAGCATTTT. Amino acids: CASRPTGNDQPQHF.

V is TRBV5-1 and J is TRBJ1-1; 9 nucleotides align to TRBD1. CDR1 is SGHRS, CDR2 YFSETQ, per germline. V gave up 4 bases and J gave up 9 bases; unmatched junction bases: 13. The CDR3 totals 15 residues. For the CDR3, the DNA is TGCGCCAGCAGCGGCGGGACAGGGAGCGAGGAACAAGCTTTCTTT. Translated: CASSGGTGSEEQAFF.

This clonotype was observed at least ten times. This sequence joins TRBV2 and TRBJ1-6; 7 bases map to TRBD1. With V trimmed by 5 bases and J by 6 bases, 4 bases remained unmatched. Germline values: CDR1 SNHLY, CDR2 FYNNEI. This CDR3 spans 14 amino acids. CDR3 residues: CASSKGQINSPLHF. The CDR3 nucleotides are TGTGCCAGCAGTAAGGGACAGATTAATTCACCCCTCCACTTT.

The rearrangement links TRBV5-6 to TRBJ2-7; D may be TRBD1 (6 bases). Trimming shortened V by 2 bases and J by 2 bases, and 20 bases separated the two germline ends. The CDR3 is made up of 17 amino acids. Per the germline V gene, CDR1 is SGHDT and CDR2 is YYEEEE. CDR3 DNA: TGTGCCAGCAGCTTTTGGGACAACTGGGCCCCAACCTACGAGCAGTACTTC. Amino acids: CASSFWDNWAPTYEQYF.

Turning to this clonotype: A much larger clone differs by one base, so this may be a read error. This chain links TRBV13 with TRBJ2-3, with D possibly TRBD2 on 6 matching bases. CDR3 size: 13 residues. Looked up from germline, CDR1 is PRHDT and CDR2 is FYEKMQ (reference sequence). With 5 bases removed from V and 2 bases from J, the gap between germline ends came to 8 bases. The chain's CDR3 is CASSAGPTDTQYF. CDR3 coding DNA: TGTGCCAGCAGCGCGGGGCCCACAGATACGCAGTATTTT.

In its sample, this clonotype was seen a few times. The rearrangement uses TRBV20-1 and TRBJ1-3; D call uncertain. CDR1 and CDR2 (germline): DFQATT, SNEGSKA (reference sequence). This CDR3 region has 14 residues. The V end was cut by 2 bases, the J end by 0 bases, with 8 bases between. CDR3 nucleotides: TGCAGTGCTAGAAGTCTGCACTCTGGAAACACCATATATTTT. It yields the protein CSARSLHSGNTIYF.

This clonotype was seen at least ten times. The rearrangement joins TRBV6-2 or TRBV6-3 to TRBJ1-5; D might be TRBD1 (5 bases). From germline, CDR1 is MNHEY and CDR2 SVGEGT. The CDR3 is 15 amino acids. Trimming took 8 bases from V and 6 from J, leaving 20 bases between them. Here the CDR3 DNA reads TGTGCCAGCGCCCCCTCGGGGCGCTGGGGTCAGCCCCAGCATTTT. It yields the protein CASAPSGRWGQPQHF.

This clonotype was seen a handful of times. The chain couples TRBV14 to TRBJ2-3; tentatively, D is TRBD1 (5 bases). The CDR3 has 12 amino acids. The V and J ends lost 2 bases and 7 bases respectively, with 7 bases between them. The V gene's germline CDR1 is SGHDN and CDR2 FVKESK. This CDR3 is CASSQQGYTQYF. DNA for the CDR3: TGTGCCAGCAGCCAACAGGGTTATACGCAGTATTTT.

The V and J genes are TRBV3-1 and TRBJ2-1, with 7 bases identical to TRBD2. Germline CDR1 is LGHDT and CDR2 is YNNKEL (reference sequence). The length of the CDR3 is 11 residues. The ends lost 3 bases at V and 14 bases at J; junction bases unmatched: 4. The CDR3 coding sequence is TGTGCCAGCAGCCATGCGGGAGTCAAGTTCTTC. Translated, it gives CASSHAGVKFF.

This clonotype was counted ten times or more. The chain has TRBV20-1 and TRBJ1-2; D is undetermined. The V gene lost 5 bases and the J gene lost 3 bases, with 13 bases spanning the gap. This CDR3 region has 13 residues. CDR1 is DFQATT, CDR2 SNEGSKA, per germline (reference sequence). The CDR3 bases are TGCAGTGCTTCTGGGAGGGAAGACTATGGCTACACCTTC. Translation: CSASGREDYGYTF.

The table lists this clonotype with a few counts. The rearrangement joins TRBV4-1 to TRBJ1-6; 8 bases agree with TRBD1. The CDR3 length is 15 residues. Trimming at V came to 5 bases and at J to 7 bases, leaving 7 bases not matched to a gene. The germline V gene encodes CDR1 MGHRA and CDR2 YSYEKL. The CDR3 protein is CASSFQTGGNSPLHF. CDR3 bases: TGCGCCAGCAGCTTCCAAACAGGGGGGAATTCACCCCTCCACTTT.

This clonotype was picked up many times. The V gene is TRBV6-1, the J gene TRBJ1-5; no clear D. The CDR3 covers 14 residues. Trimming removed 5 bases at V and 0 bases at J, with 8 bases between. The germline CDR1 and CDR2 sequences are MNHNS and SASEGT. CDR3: CASSTEYSNQPQHF. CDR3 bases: TGTGCCAGCAGTACAGAATATAGCAATCAGCCCCAGCATTTT.

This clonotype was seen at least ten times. The DNA for the CDR3 is TGTGCCACCAGCAGAAACCGGGCCTTTAATGAAAAACTGTTTTTT. This gives the protein CATSRNRAFNEKLFF. The chain has TRBV15 and TRBJ1-4; D call uncertain. Germline V gene lookup returns CDR1 LNHNV and CDR2 YYDKDF (reference sequence). Deletions cut 2 bases from V and 4 bases from J, with 11 bases between. The CDR3 totals 15 residues. Together with reference TRBV15 and TRBJ1-4, the CDR3 gives the full variable domain: DAMVIQNPRYQVTQFGKPVTLSCSQTLNHNVMYWYQQKSSQAPKLLFHYYDKDFNNEADTPDNFQSRRPNTSFCFLDIRSPGLGDTAMYLCATSRNRAFNEKLFFGSGTQLSVL.

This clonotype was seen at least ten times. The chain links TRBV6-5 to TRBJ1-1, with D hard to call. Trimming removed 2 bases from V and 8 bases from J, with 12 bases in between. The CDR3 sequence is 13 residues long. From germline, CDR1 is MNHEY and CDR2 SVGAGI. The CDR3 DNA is TGTGCCAGCAGTTACCGTCGGACGTCCGAAGCTTTCTTT. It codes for CASSYRRTSEAFF.

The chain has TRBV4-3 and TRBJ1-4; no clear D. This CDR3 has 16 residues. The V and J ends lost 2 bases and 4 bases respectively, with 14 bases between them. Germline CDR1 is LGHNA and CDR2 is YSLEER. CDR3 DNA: TGCGCCAGCAGCCAATTTACGCAGAGGCGTAATGAAAAACTGTTTTTT. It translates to CASSQFTQRRNEKLFF.

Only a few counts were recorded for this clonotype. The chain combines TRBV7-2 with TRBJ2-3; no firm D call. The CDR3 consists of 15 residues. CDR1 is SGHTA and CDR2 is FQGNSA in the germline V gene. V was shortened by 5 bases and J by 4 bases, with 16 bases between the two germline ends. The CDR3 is CASSLSLNNADTQYF. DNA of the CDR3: TGTGCCAGCAGCCTCTCTCTAAACAACGCAGATACGCAGTATTTT.

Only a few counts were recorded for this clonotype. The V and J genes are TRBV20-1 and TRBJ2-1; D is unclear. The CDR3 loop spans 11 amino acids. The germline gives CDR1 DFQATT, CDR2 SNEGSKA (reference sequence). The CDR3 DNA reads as TGCGGAGTGGCGGACTACAATGAGCAGTTCTTC. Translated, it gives CGVADYNEQFF.

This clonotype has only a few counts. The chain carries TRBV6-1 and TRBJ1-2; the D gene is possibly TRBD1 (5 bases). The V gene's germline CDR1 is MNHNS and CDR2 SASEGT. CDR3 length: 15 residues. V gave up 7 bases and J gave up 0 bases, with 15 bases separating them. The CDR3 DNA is TGTGCCAGCATTCGGGGGGAGGGATCTAACTATGGCTACACCTTC. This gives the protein CASIRGEGSNYGYTF.

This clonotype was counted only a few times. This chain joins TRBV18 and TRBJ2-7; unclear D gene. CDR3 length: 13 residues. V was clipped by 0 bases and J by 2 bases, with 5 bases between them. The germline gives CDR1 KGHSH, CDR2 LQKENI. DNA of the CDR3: TGTGCCAGCTCACCACCGATGACCTACGAGCAGTACTTC. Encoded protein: CASSPPMTYEQYF. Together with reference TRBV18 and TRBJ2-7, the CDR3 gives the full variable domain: NAGVMQNPRHLVRRRGQEARLRCSPMKGHSHVYWYRQLPEEGLKFMVYLQKENIIDESGMPKERFSAEFPKEGPSILRIQQVVRGDSAAYFCASSPPMTYEQYFGPGTRLTVT.

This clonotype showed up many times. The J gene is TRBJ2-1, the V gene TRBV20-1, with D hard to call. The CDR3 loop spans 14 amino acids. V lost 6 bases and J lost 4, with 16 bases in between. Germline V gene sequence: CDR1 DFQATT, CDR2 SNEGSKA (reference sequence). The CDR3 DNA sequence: TGCAGTGCCGGACCGCTTAATTTTTACAATGAGCAGTTCTTC. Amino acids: CSAGPLNFYNEQFF.

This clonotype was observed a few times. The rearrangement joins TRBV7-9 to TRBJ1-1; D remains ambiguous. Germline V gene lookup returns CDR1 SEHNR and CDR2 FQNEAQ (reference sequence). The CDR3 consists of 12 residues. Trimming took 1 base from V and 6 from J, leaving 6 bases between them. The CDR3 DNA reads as TGTGCCAGCAGCTTAGATTCCCCTGAAGCTTTCTTT. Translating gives CASSLDSPEAFF.

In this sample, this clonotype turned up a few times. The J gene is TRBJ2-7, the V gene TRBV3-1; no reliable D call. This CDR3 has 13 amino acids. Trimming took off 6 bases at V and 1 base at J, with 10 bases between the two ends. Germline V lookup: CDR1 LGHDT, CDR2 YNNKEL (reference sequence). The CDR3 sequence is CASSRGLSYEQYF. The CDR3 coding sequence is TGTGCCAGCAGTCGAGGTTTATCCTACGAGCAGTACTTC.

The CDR3 nucleotides are TGCAGTGCTAGACGGACTAAAGCGCGGGGTTTAACAGAAGCTTTCTTT. Translated: CSARRTKARGLTEAFF. The chain recombines TRBV20-1 with TRBJ1-1, with D uncertain. This CDR3 comprises 16 residues. V was pared by 2 bases and J by 8 bases, with 24 bases between. Germline V gene lookup returns CDR1 DFQATT and CDR2 SNEGSKA (reference sequence).

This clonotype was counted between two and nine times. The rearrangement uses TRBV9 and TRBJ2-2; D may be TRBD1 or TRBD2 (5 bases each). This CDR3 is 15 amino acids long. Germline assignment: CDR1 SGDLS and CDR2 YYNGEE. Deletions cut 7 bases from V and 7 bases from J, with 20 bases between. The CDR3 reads CASGIRGTKDGELFF. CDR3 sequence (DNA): TGTGCCAGCGGGATCCGGGGCACTAAGGACGGGGAGCTGTTTTTT.